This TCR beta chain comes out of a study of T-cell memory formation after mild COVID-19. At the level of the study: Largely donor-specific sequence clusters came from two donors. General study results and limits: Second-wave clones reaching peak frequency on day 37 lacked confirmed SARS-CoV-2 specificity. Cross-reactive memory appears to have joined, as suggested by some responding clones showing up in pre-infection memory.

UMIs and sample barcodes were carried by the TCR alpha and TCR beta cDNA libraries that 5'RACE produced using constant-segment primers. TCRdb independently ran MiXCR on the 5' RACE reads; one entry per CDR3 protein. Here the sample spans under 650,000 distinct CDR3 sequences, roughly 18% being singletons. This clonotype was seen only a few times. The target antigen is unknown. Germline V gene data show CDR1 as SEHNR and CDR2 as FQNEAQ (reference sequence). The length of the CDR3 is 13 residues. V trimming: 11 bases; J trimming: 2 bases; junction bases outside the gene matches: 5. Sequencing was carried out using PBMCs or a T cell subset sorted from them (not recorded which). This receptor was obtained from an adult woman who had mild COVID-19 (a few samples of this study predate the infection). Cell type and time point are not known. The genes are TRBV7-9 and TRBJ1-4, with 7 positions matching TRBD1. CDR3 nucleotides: TGTGCCTCGCGACAGGGTACTAATGAAAAACTGTTTTTT. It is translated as CASRQGTNEKLFF.